Presented here are 5 T cell receptor beta chains from one specimen sequenced in a study of shared clonotypes between healthy human individuals. Cells designated naive CD8 were CD45RO-negative and were positively selected for CCR7, with terminally differentiated effector memory CD45RA+ cells excluded. Clones were read by immunoSEQ multiplex PCR, and TCRdb kept only the in-frame ones, dropping some. The sample has about 2,100,000 clones; around 93% are singletons. What was sequenced was naive CD8+ T cells from PBMCs. These receptors were collected from a man younger than 35 in good health. Some clones in this sample may be carry-over from other donors' samples.

This clone was counted once. The chain uses TRBV10-1 and TRBJ1-2, with D tentatively TRBD1 (6 bases). V shed 0 bases and J shed 8 bases, with 10 bases lying between them. CDR1 WNHNN and CDR2 SYGVQD come from the germline V gene (reference sequence). The CDR3 length is 13 residues. This CDR3 is CASSESTGIGYTF. CDR3 DNA sequence: TGCGCCAGCAGTGAGTCGACAGGTATCGGCTACACCTTC.

The V gene is TRBV13, the J gene TRBJ2-1; maybe TRBD1 (6 bases). V lost 5 bases to trimming and J lost 8 bases, with 13 bases between them. In germline, CDR1 is PRHDT, CDR2 FYEKMQ (reference sequence). The CDR3 extends over 13 amino acids. In DNA form, the CDR3 reads TGTGCCAGCAGCCGACAGGTTGGGGATGAGCAGTTCTTC. This gives the protein CASSRQVGDEQFF.

This chain joins TRBV7-9 and TRBJ1-5; D unresolved. CDR1 and CDR2 (germline): SEHNR, FQNEAQ (reference sequence). The CDR3 has 14 residues. The germline V and J ends were trimmed by 6 bases and 9 bases, with 18 bases remaining between them. CDR3 nucleotides: TGTGCCAGCAGTATTTTAGGGCAATTGGGGCCCCAGCATTTT. This sequence encodes CASSILGQLGPQHF.

As regards this clone: This specimen includes other DNA sequences encoding the same CDR3. The chain joins TRBV4-3 to TRBJ2-1, with 7 bases matching TRBD2. Trimming at V came to 1 base and at J to 1 base, leaving 1 base not matched to a gene. Germline V gives CDR1 LGHNA, CDR2 YSLEER. The CDR3 runs 15 residues. The CDR3 DNA follows: TGCGCCAGCAGCCAAGCTAGCGGATCCTACAATGAGCAGTTCTTC. It translates to CASSQASGSYNEQFF.

This clone was seen only once. The chain couples TRBV11-1 to TRBJ2-2; 7 nucleotides agree with TRBD2. The CDR3 length is 18 residues. Germline-derived CDR1 and CDR2 are SGHAT and FQDESV (reference sequence). With V trimmed by 2 bases and J by 1 base, 10 bases remained unmatched. The CDR3 sequence: CASSLNGGERGNTGELFF. The CDR3 DNA follows: TGTGCCAGCAGCTTAAATGGAGGAGAGCGGGGGAACACCGGGGAGCTGTTTTTT. The full variable domain, rest sourced from reference TRBV11-1 and TRBJ2-2, is EAEVAQSPRYKITEKSQAVAFWCDPISGHATLYWYRQILGQGPELLVQFQDESVVDDSQLPKDRFSAERLKGVDSTLKIQPAELGDSAMYLCASSLNGGERGNTGELFFGEGSRLTVL.